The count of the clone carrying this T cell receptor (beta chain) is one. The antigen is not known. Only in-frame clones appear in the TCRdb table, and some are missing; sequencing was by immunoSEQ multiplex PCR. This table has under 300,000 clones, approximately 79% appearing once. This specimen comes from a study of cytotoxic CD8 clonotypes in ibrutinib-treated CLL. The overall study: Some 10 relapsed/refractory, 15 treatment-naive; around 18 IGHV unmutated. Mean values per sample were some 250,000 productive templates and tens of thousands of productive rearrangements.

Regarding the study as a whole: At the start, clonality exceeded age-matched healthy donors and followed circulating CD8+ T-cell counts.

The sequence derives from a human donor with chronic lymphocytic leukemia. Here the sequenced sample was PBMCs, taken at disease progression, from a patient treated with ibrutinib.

The CDR3 coding sequence is TGTGCCAGTAGACGAGGGAGCGGGACTCACGAGCAGTACTTC. Protein sequence: CASRRGSGTHEQYF. This chain connects TRBV19 to TRBJ2-7, with 7 bases that match TRBD2. The CDR3 loop spans 14 amino acids. With V trimmed by 6 bases and J by 5 bases, 10 bases remained unmatched. The germline CDR1 and CDR2 sequences are LNHDA and SQIVND (reference sequence).